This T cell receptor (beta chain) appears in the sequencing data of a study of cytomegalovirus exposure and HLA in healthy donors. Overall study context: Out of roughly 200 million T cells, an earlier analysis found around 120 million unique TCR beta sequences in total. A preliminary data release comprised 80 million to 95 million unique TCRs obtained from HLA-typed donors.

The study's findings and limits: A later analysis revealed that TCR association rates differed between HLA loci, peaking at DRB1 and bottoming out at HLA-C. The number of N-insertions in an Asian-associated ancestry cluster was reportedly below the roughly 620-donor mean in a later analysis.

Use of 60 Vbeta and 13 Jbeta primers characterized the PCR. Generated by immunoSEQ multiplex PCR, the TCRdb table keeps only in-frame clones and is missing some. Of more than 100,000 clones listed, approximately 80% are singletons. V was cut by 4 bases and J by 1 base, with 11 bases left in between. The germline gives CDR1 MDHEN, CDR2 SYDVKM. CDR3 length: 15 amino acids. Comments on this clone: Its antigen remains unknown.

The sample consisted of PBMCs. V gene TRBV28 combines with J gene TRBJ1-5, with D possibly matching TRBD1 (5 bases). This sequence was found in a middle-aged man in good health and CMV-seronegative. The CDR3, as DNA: TGTGCCAGCAGTTCCCCGGGGGTGAGCAATCAGCCCCAGCATTTT. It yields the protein CASSSPGVSNQPQHF.